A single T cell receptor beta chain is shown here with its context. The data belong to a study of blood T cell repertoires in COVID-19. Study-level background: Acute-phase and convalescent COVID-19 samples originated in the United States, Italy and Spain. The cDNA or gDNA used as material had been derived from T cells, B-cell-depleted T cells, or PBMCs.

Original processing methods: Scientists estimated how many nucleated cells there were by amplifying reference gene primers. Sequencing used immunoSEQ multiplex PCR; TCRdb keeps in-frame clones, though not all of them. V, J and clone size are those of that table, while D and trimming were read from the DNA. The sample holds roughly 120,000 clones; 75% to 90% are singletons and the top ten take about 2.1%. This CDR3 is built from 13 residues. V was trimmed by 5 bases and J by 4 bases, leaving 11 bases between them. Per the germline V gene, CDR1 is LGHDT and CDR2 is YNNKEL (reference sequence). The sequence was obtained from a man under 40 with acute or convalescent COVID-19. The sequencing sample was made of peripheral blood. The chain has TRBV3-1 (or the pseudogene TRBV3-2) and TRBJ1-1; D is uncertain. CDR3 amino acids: CASSSSGLTEAFF. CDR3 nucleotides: TGTGCCAGCAGCTCCAGCGGGCTCACTGAAGCTTTCTTT.